The entry below gives a single T cell receptor (beta chain) sequence along with its context. The CDR3 extends over 13 amino acids. Germline-derived CDR1 and CDR2 are SQVTM and ANQGSEA. Germline trimming cut 3 bases from V and 4 bases from J; bases unmatched to any gene: 2. TCRdb analysed the RT-PCR reads with MiXCR anew, one entry per CDR3 protein. The table records hundreds of thousands of distinct CDR3 sequences, 11% to 15% of them present only once. This chain uses TRBV29-1 with TRBJ2-2, with TRBD1 matching 7 bases. The sample comprised memory CD4+ T cells from blood. The TCR originated in a female donor in good health, serving as a healthy control. CDR3 sequence reads: CSVERGPTGELFF. The DNA for the CDR3 is TGCAGCGTTGAGAGGGGGCCCACCGGGGAGCTGTTTTTT.